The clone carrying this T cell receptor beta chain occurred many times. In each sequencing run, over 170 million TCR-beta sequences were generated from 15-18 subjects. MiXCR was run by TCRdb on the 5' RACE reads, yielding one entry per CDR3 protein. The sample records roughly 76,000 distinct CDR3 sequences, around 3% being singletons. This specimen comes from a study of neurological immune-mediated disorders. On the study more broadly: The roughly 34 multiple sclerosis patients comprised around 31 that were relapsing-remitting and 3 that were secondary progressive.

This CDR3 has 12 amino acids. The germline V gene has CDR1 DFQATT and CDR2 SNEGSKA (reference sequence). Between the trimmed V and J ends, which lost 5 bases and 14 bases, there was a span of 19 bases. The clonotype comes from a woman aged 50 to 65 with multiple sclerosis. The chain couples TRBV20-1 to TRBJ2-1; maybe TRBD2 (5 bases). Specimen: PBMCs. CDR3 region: CSAGSHMGREFF. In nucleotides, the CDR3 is TGCAGTGCTGGGAGTCACATGGGAAGGGAGTTCTTC.